This is a list of T cell receptor beta chains from one sample in a study of blood T cell repertoires in COVID-19. Assay used: immunoSEQ multiplex PCR; TCRdb lists only in-frame clones, some missing. The sample includes about 61,000 clones, more than 60% of them seen just once. Sequenced material: peripheral blood. All receptors derive from an older woman with acute or convalescent COVID-19. CDR3s include the opening cysteine and the closing phenylalanine or tryptophan. D genes are given only for firm matches. Clone sizes are given selectively: once, few, many, or a class where the clone is expanded.

CDR3 DNA,CDR3 protein,clone size,J gene,D gene,V gene
TGCGCCAGCAGCCGCACAGGGGATAGCGCTGAGACCCAGTACTTC,CASSRTGDSAETQYF,-,TRBJ2-5,TRBD1,TRBV4-3
TGTGCCAGCAGCTTGGTAGCGGACTATTCCTACAATGAGCAGTTCTTC,CASSLVADYSYNEQFF,-,TRBJ2-1,-,TRBV7-2
TGTGCCAGTAGTATAGGTTCCGGAGCTTATGGCTACACCTTC,CASSIGSGAYGYTF,-,TRBJ1-2,-,TRBV19
TGCGCCAGCAGCCAAGGACAGGGTGTGGGGACCCTCCACTTT,CASSQGQGVGTLHF,-,TRBJ1-6,TRBD1,TRBV4-3
TGTGCCAGCAGCTTATTTAAGCCCGGGGAGCTGTTTTTT,CASSLFKPGELFF,-,TRBJ2-2,-,TRBV7-2
TGTGCCAGAAGCCATTACAGAGAGAAGTTCCAAGAGACCCAGTACTTC,CARSHYREKFQETQYF,-,TRBJ2-5,-,TRBV5-3
TGTGCCTGGAGTGTCGGGACAGGGGACGAGAAACTGTTTTTT,CAWSVGTGDEKLFF,few,TRBJ1-4,TRBD1,TRBV30
TGTGCCAGCAGTGAAAGACAGGGTCGAGGCTACACCTTC,CASSERQGRGYTF,few,TRBJ1-2,TRBD1,TRBV6-1
TGTGCCAGCAGTTCCCCGGGCTACGAGCAGTACTTC,CASSSPGYEQYF,-,TRBJ2-7,-,TRBV6-5
TGTGCCAGCAGCCAAGCTGCCGGGGAGCTGTTTTTT,CASSQAAGELFF,-,TRBJ2-2,-,TRBV3-1/TRBV3-2
TGCGCCAGCAGCGTTAGCGGGGGCTACTCTGGGGCCAACGTCCTGACTTTC,CASSVSGGYSGANVLTF,-,TRBJ2-6,TRBD2,TRBV5-1
TGCAGTGCTAGTCGTCACAGGGGGGGGGAGACCCAGTACTTC,CSASRHRGGETQYF,-,TRBJ2-5,-,TRBV20-1
TGTGCCAGCAGTAAAACAGGGGGAAACACCATATATTTT,CASSKTGGNTIYF,-,TRBJ1-3,-,TRBV12-3/TRBV12-4
TGTGCCAGCAGCACCCACCGGGACAGGGTATACGAGCAGTACTTC,CASSTHRDRVYEQYF,-,TRBJ2-7,TRBD1,TRBV6-2/TRBV6-3
TGCAGCGTTGAAGGCGGACAGGGGATAACAGATACGCAGTATTTT,CSVEGGQGITDTQYF,few,TRBJ2-3,TRBD1,TRBV29-1
TGTGCCGGACGATTGGGACAGCTTTCCTACGAGCAGTACTTC,CAGRLGQLSYEQYF,-,TRBJ2-7,TRBD1,TRBV2
TGTGCCAGCAGCCTAAGGGAGGCCTACAATGAGCAGTTCTTC,CASSLREAYNEQFF,-,TRBJ2-1,-,TRBV3-1/TRBV3-2
TGTGCCAGCAGTGATCGCGACAGGGCTACTGAAAAACTGTTTTTT,CASSDRDRATEKLFF,-,TRBJ1-4,TRBD1,TRBV6-1
TGTGCCGGATCAAGGGGACAGCCTAATCAGCCCCAGCATTTT,CAGSRGQPNQPQHF,-,TRBJ1-5,TRBD1,TRBV2
TGCGCCAGCAGCCAATTGAGAGTCTCTAACTATGGCTACACCTTC,CASSQLRVSNYGYTF,once,TRBJ1-2,-,TRBV4-3
TGTGCCAGCAGGGACAGGACCTTCTCTGGAAACACCATATATTTT,CASRDRTFSGNTIYF,-,TRBJ1-3,TRBD1,TRBV6-5
TGTGCCAGCAGCTTCGGGGGGAAGTCTGAGCAGTTCTTC,CASSFGGKSEQFF,-,TRBJ2-1,TRBD2,TRBV11-3
TGTGCCAGCAGCCAGACGGCCGGGACAGGAAGTGAACTGTTTTTT,CASSQTAGTGSELFF,-,TRBJ1-4,TRBD1,TRBV6-5
TGTGCCAGCAGAGGGGACAGCCAAATGGGAGAGCAGTACTTC,CASRGDSQMGEQYF,-,TRBJ2-7,TRBD1,TRBV2
TGTGCCAGCAGCGACGGTGGTTGGGGGGAGCTGTTTTTT,CASSDGGWGELFF,-,TRBJ2-2,-,TRBV9
TGTGCCAGCAGTTCCTCCGGGACAGGGGGCCTAGCTTTCTTT,CASSSSGTGGLAFF,-,TRBJ1-1,TRBD1,TRBV6-2/TRBV6-3
TGTGCCATCAGTGAGTCGCGGGAGGGAGAGCAGTACTTC,CAISESREGEQYF,-,TRBJ2-7,TRBD2,TRBV10-3
TGCGCCAGCAATCAGGGGGATCAAAACATTCAGTACTTC,CASNQGDQNIQYF,-,TRBJ2-4,TRBD1,TRBV5-1
TGTGCCAGCTCACCAATCCTTGTAACCGGGACAGGGGGCTCGAGCTCTGGAAACACCATATATTTT,CASSPILVTGTGGSSSGNTIYF,-,TRBJ1-3,TRBD1,TRBV18
TGCGCCAGCAGCTTGGAAAGGGGTCAGCCCCAGCATTTT,CASSLERGQPQHF,-,TRBJ1-5,-,TRBV5-1
TGTGCCAGCTCACCGGGACAGGGGGATGAAAAACTGTTTTTT,CASSPGQGDEKLFF,-,TRBJ1-4,TRBD1,TRBV18
TGTGCCAGCAGCTCCCGTGAAAAACTGTTTTTT,CASSSREKLFF,-,TRBJ1-4,-,TRBV12-3/TRBV12-4
TGTGCCAGCAGCTTAGGAGGTCAGGGCTCCTACGAGCAGTACTTC,CASSLGGQGSYEQYF,-,TRBJ2-7,-,TRBV7-8
TGTGCCACACAGGGAAGACCGAATGAAAAACTGTTTTTT,CATQGRPNEKLFF,few,TRBJ1-4,-,TRBV10-3
TGTGCCAGCAGCACAATAGGAGGGACCCAGTACTTC,CASSTIGGTQYF,-,TRBJ2-5,-,TRBV9
TGCGCCAGCAGTCTTCACAGGAGCACAGATACGCAGTATTTT,CASSLHRSTDTQYF,once,TRBJ2-3,-,TRBV23-1
TGTGCCAGCAGGAGGTCCTCTTCTAACTATGGCTACACCTTC,CASRRSSSNYGYTF,-,TRBJ1-2,-,TRBV9
TGTGCCAGCAAATCTAGCGGAGACCAAGAGACCCAGTACTTC,CASKSSGDQETQYF,-,TRBJ2-5,TRBD2,TRBV25-1
TGTGCCAGTAGTATAAGGGGACTAGCTGTGGGAAATCAAGAGACCCAGTACTTC,CASSIRGLAVGNQETQYF,-,TRBJ2-5,TRBD2,TRBV19